Below, one TCR beta chain is given with its context. Sequencing was performed with immunoSEQ multiplex PCR; in TCRdb, only in-frame clones are kept and a portion is missing. The sample yields some 95,000 clones, roughly 87% seen once. The data originate from a study of blood T cell repertoires in COVID-19. Study-wide context: Samples taken during acute and convalescent COVID-19 were collected in the United States, Italy and Spain.

Germline V gene data show CDR1 as SGHTA and CDR2 as FQGNSA. CDR3 length: 15 amino acids. V gave up 1 base and J gave up 6 bases, with 14 bases separating them. The sequence came from a man aged 70 or older with acute or convalescent COVID-19. Sequencing was performed on peripheral blood. The chain couples TRBV7-2 to TRBJ2-3, with D perhaps TRBD2 (7 bases). The chain's CDR3 is CASSLVGGPRDTQYF. The CDR3 DNA is TGTGCCAGCAGCTTAGTCGGGGGGCCAAGGGATACGCAGTATTTT. Full variable domain (outside the CDR3, taken from reference TRBV7-2 and TRBJ2-3): GAGVSQSPSNKVTEKGKDVELRCDPISGHTALYWYRQSLGQGLEFLIYFQGNSAPDKSGLPSDRFSAERTGGSVSTLTIQRTQQEDSAVYLCASSLVGGPRDTQYFGPGTRLTVL.